This record covers a single TCR beta chain. Its target is not known. The entry originates in a study of regulatory T cells in long-lasting Graves disease. V lost 4 bases and J lost 5, with 12 bases in between. CDR3 length equals 14 residues. Per germline, CDR1 SGHRS and CDR2 YFSETQ. Whole-study findings and limits: Only a small sample size was used, which may have cut accuracy. Study was limited to peripheral blood, excluding thyroid tissue.

HTBI primers from iRepertoire and Arm-PCR of CDR3 regions yielded the TCR beta libraries. TCRdb reprocessed the multiplex PCR reads via MiXCR and lists one record per CDR3 protein. The data hold roughly 320,000 distinct CDR3 sequences, with approximately 16% observed a single time. As for time point: newly diagnosed GD, antithyroid drugs for less than 3 months. PBMC RNA served as the TCR library source. These data were also filed under a second study, of T cells in Graves' hyperthyroidism and ophthalmopathy. As that study records: Each patient was aged 18 to 65 and had newly diagnosed hyperthyroidism of under 2 months' duration. Uncontrolled infection, other autoimmune disease, pregnancy or lactation disqualified patients from enrolment.

The source is a man aged 40-49 years with Graves disease. Sample: peripheral blood mononuclear cells (PBMCs), taken at new diagnosis, from a patient treated with antithyroid drugs. This chain joins TRBV5-1 and TRBJ1-4, with D possibly matching TRBD1 (6 bases). CDR3 sequence (DNA): TGCGCCAGCAGCCCGCAACAGGGAAATGAAAAACTGTTTTTT. This gives the protein CASSPQQGNEKLFF.